These T cell receptor beta chains were read from a single sample in a study of cytomegalovirus exposure and HLA in healthy donors. Sequencing used immunoSEQ multiplex PCR; TCRdb keeps in-frame clones, though not all of them. The sample has about 140,000 clones; around three quarters are singletons. Sample: PBMCs. The origin of the receptors is a male donor in good health and CMV-seronegative. The CDR3 runs from the conserved cysteine through the conserved F or W. Fields, in order: CDR3 protein, CDR3 DNA, clone size, D gene, V gene, J gene. D genes are given only for firm matches. Size values are once, few and many counts, or a class for expanded clones, and some rows have none.

CDR3 protein: CASNFRDRVRETQYF
CDR3 DNA: TGCGCCAGCAACTTCCGGGACAGGGTGAGAGAGACCCAGTACTTC
clone size: NA
D gene: TRBD1
V gene: TRBV5-1
J gene: TRBJ2-5

CDR3 protein: CASSGTGGGTEAFF
CDR3 DNA: TGTGCCAGCAGTGGGACAGGGGGCGGCACTGAAGCTTTCTTT
clone size: few
D gene: TRBD1
V gene: TRBV27
J gene: TRBJ1-1

CDR3 protein: CASSGDRGRGTEAFF
CDR3 DNA: TGTGCCAGCAGCGGGGACAGGGGGCGCGGCACTGAAGCTTTCTTT
clone size: NA
D gene: TRBD1
V gene: TRBV2
J gene: TRBJ1-1

CDR3 protein: CASSRGGTGELFF
CDR3 DNA: TGCGCCAGCAGCCGGGGGGGCACCGGGGAGCTGTTTTTT
clone size: NA
D gene: TRBD2
V gene: TRBV5-1
J gene: TRBJ2-2

CDR3 protein: CASSLSLNEAFF
CDR3 DNA: TGTGCCAGCAGCCTTAGTCTGAATGAAGCTTTCTTT
clone size: NA
D gene: NA
V gene: TRBV7-9
J gene: TRBJ1-1

CDR3 protein: CSIGTSGSGQETQYF
CDR3 DNA: TGCAGCATTGGAACTAGCGGGAGCGGCCAAGAGACCCAGTACTTC
clone size: NA
D gene: TRBD2
V gene: TRBV29-1
J gene: TRBJ2-5

CDR3 protein: CASSKQSGQSYEQYF
CDR3 DNA: TGTGCCAGCAGTAAACAATCGGGACAGTCCTACGAGCAGTACTTC
clone size: few
D gene: TRBD1
V gene: TRBV28
J gene: TRBJ2-7

CDR3 protein: CASSFSPTGELFF
CDR3 DNA: TGTGCCAGCAGCTTCTCTCCCACCGGGGAGCTGTTTTTT
clone size: few
D gene: NA
V gene: TRBV11-2
J gene: TRBJ2-2

CDR3 protein: CSASTGFEQYF
CDR3 DNA: TGCAGTGCTAGTACAGGGTTCGAGCAGTACTTC
clone size: NA
D gene: NA
V gene: TRBV20-1
J gene: TRBJ2-7

CDR3 protein: CASSPGLALSYEQYF
CDR3 DNA: TGTGCCAGCAGTCCGGGACTAGCGCTCTCCTACGAGCAGTACTTC
clone size: NA
D gene: TRBD2
V gene: TRBV27
J gene: TRBJ2-7

CDR3 protein: CSVVASGRLNEQFF
CDR3 DNA: TGCAGCGTTGTGGCTAGCGGGAGACTAAATGAGCAGTTCTTC
clone size: NA
D gene: TRBD2
V gene: TRBV29-1
J gene: TRBJ2-1

CDR3 protein: CASSDQGARYEQYF
CDR3 DNA: TGTGCCAGCAGTGACCAGGGGGCGAGGTACGAGCAGTACTTC
clone size: NA
D gene: TRBD1
V gene: TRBV2
J gene: TRBJ2-7

CDR3 protein: CASSPGSRQPQHF
CDR3 DNA: TGTGCCAGCAGCCCAGGGTCGCGTCAGCCCCAGCATTTT
clone size: NA
D gene: NA
V gene: TRBV21-1
J gene: TRBJ1-5

CDR3 protein: CASTPSGGPADTQYF
CDR3 DNA: TGTGCCAGCACCCCATCGGGGGGCCCCGCAGATACGCAGTATTTT
clone size: once
D gene: NA
V gene: TRBV7-8
J gene: TRBJ2-3

CDR3 protein: CASSDAGKRGFGETQYF
CDR3 DNA: TGTGCCAGCAGTGATGCAGGCAAGCGGGGCTTTGGAGAGACCCAGTACTTC
clone size: NA
D gene: TRBD2
V gene: TRBV6-1
J gene: TRBJ2-5

CDR3 protein: CSVVGRGLEQYF
CDR3 DNA: TGCAGCGTTGTAGGCAGGGGGCTTGAGCAGTACTTC
clone size: once
D gene: TRBD1
V gene: TRBV29-1
J gene: TRBJ2-7

CDR3 protein: CASSRPAYEQYF
CDR3 DNA: TGTGCCAGCTCACGGCCCGCCTACGAGCAGTACTTC
clone size: NA
D gene: NA
V gene: TRBV18
J gene: TRBJ2-7

CDR3 protein: CASSPRRPPEDGYTF
CDR3 DNA: TGTGCCAGCAGCCCCAGAAGACCGCCCGAGGATGGCTACACCTTC
clone size: few
D gene: NA
V gene: TRBV5-6
J gene: TRBJ1-2

CDR3 protein: CASGAGVIYEQYF
CDR3 DNA: TGTGCCAGCGGGGCAGGGGTGATCTACGAGCAGTACTTC
clone size: once
D gene: NA
V gene: TRBV27
J gene: TRBJ2-7

CDR3 protein: CASSPDSSTDTQYF
CDR3 DNA: TGTGCCAGCTCACCGGACAGTAGCACAGATACGCAGTATTTT
clone size: NA
D gene: NA
V gene: TRBV18
J gene: TRBJ2-3

CDR3 protein: CASSPAGAVGGNEQFF
CDR3 DNA: TGTGCCAGCAGCCCAGCAGGAGCAGTGGGAGGGAATGAGCAGTTCTTC
clone size: NA
D gene: TRBD2
V gene: TRBV25-1
J gene: TRBJ2-1

CDR3 protein: CASSYPGDEKLFF
CDR3 DNA: TGCGCCAGCAGCTATCCCGGAGATGAAAAACTGTTTTTT
clone size: once
D gene: NA
V gene: TRBV5-1
J gene: TRBJ1-4

CDR3 protein: CASSYRTQSSGNTIYF
CDR3 DNA: TGTGCCAGCAGTTACAGGACACAAAGCTCTGGAAACACCATATATTTT
clone size: NA
D gene: NA
V gene: TRBV6-6
J gene: TRBJ1-3

CDR3 protein: CASSQASASLTF
CDR3 DNA: TGTGCCAGCAGCCAAGCAAGCGCGAGTCTAACCTTC
clone size: NA
D gene: NA
V gene: TRBV14
J gene: TRBJ2-7

CDR3 protein: CASRTGTATYGYTF
CDR3 DNA: TGTGCCAGCAGAACCGGGACAGCGACCTATGGCTACACCTTC
clone size: NA
D gene: TRBD1
V gene: TRBV6-5
J gene: TRBJ1-2

CDR3 protein: CASSEGLAGYTDTQYF
CDR3 DNA: TGTGCTAGCAGCGAAGGACTAGCGGGATACACAGATACGCAGTATTTT
clone size: NA
D gene: TRBD2
V gene: TRBV7-7
J gene: TRBJ2-3

CDR3 protein: CASSPTGDYGYTF
CDR3 DNA: TGTGCCAGCAGCCCTACGGGGGACTATGGCTACACCTTC
clone size: NA
D gene: NA
V gene: TRBV7-3
J gene: TRBJ1-2

CDR3 protein: CSSIPPGKYYGYTF
CDR3 DNA: TGTTCCAGCATCCCTCCCGGGAAGTACTATGGCTACACCTTC
clone size: NA
D gene: NA
V gene: TRBV7-9
J gene: TRBJ1-2

CDR3 protein: CASSLGQGAGTEAFF
CDR3 DNA: TGTGCCAGCAGCTTAGGACAGGGGGCTGGCACTGAAGCTTTCTTT
clone size: NA
D gene: TRBD1
V gene: TRBV11-1
J gene: TRBJ1-1

CDR3 protein: CAWSVDGLYHSYNSPLHF
CDR3 DNA: TGTGCCTGGAGTGTAGACGGACTTTACCACTCCTATAATTCACCCCTCCACTTT
clone size: once
D gene: NA
V gene: TRBV30
J gene: TRBJ1-6

CDR3 protein: CASSLNQRRTKGTKNIQYF
CDR3 DNA: TGTGCCAGCAGTTTAAACCAGCGCCGAACAAAAGGAACCAAAAACATTCAGTACTTC
clone size: NA
D gene: NA
V gene: TRBV27
J gene: TRBJ2-4

CDR3 protein: CASSADRGGVYEQYF
CDR3 DNA: TGTGCCAGCAGTGCTGACAGGGGTGGGGTCTACGAGCAGTACTTC
clone size: NA
D gene: TRBD1
V gene: TRBV27
J gene: TRBJ2-7

CDR3 protein: CSVPTGRSYNEQFF
CDR3 DNA: TGCAGCGTCCCAACAGGGCGCTCCTACAATGAGCAGTTCTTC
clone size: few
D gene: NA
V gene: TRBV29-1
J gene: TRBJ2-1

CDR3 protein: CASSPQTGAREKLFF
CDR3 DNA: TGTGCCAGCAGTCCTCAGACAGGGGCGAGGGAAAAACTGTTTTTT
clone size: NA
D gene: TRBD1
V gene: TRBV2
J gene: TRBJ1-4

CDR3 protein: CATRLDRARSGYTF
CDR3 DNA: TGTGCCACCAGGCTGGACAGGGCGCGGAGTGGCTACACCTTC
clone size: NA
D gene: TRBD1
V gene: TRBV15
J gene: TRBJ1-2

CDR3 protein: CASRGSATYNEQFF
CDR3 DNA: TGTGCCAGCAGAGGTAGCGCAACCTACAATGAGCAGTTCTTC
clone size: NA
D gene: NA
V gene: TRBV6-6
J gene: TRBJ2-1

CDR3 protein: CASSVAMSRAETQYF
CDR3 DNA: TGTGCCAGCAGCGTAGCTATGTCGCGGGCGGAGACCCAGTACTTC
clone size: NA
D gene: NA
V gene: TRBV9
J gene: TRBJ2-5

CDR3 protein: CSARVAGTVGEQYF
CDR3 DNA: TGCAGCGCCCGAGTCGCGGGGACCGTCGGCGAGCAGTACTTC
clone size: NA
D gene: NA
V gene: TRBV29-1
J gene: TRBJ2-7

CDR3 protein: CASSLEGGYSGNTIYF
CDR3 DNA: TGCGCCAGCAGCTTGGAGGGGGGGTACTCTGGAAACACCATATATTTT
clone size: NA
D gene: NA
V gene: TRBV5-1
J gene: TRBJ1-3

CDR3 protein: CASTSDSSGVLEQFF
CDR3 DNA: TGTGCCAGCACCTCAGATTCTAGCGGGGTCCTTGAGCAGTTCTTC
clone size: NA
D gene: TRBD2
V gene: TRBV7-9
J gene: TRBJ2-1

CDR3 protein: CAWSVLTPRQVYF
CDR3 DNA: TGTGCCTGGAGTGTATTGACTCCCCGTCAAGTGTACTTC
clone size: NA
D gene: NA
V gene: TRBV30
J gene: TRBJ2-5

CDR3 protein: CASSSGTGVDIQYF
CDR3 DNA: TGTGCCAGCAGCTCCGGGACAGGGGTGGACATTCAGTACTTC
clone size: NA
D gene: TRBD1
V gene: TRBV6-5
J gene: TRBJ2-4

CDR3 protein: CASSSGGYGYTF
CDR3 DNA: TGTGCCAGCAGTAGCGGGGGCTATGGCTACACCTTC
clone size: NA
D gene: NA
V gene: TRBV2
J gene: TRBJ1-2